This T cell receptor (beta chain) came from a study of blood T cell repertoires in COVID-19. Study context: Sites across the United States, Italy and Spain contributed samples from acute and convalescent COVID-19.

V lost 7 bases and J lost 7, with 7 bases in between. This CDR3 comprises 10 residues. Profiling relied on immunoSEQ multiplex PCR, and the TCRdb table lists in-frame clones only, not all of them. This sample has around 230,000 clones, with roughly 84% found just once. The source of this sequence is a man aged 35 to 55 with acute or convalescent COVID-19. The sequenced sample was peripheral blood. The chain links TRBV12-3 or TRBV12-4 to TRBJ1-2; D ambiguous. The CDR3 reads CASTPGGYTF. CDR3 coding DNA: TGTGCCAGCACCCCCGGTGGCTACACCTTC.